The following is a T cell receptor (beta chain) sequence with its context. This sample was included in a study of cytomegalovirus exposure and HLA in healthy donors. Overall study: The Caucasian-associated ancestry cluster held roughly 80% of more than 350 genotyped donors.

CDR1 and CDR2 from the germline V gene are SGHDT and YYEEEE. V was clipped by 0 bases and J by 6 bases, with 10 bases between them. There are 15 residues in the CDR3. The PCR made use of 60 Vbeta and 13 Jbeta primers. Here immunoSEQ multiplex PCR was the method, and the copy in TCRdb shows in-frame clones only, minus some. The table has 120,000 or so clones, approximately 80% seen once. V usage is TRBV5-6 and J usage is TRBJ1-6; a possible D gene is TRBD1 (5 bases). Sequenced material: PBMCs. The receptor's source is a man between 18 and 29 years old in good health and CMV-seronegative. This CDR3 reads CASSLEGVGNSPLHF. In DNA form, the CDR3 reads TGTGCCAGCAGCTTGGAAGGGGTCGGTAATTCACCCCTCCACTTT.